This TCR beta chain is drawn from a study of blood T cell repertoires in COVID-19. Study-level background: COVID-19 samples collected from the United States, Italy and Spain covered acute and convalescent phases. The analysed material was cDNA or gDNA that came from T cells, B-cell-depleted T cells, or PBMCs.

Seattle's enrolled individuals joined amid active infection and were then monitored longitudinally. This clone has just a few counts. As originally analysed: Estimated nucleated cell counts came from reference gene primer amplification. Some clones are missing from TCRdb's copy, which holds only in-frame ones; the method was immunoSEQ multiplex PCR. The V and J calls and the clone size are those of that table, but D and trimming were determined from the DNA. The table lists 200,000 to 300,000 clones, about 93% of them singletons. CDR1 and CDR2 from the germline V gene are SGHDT and YYEEEE. V was clipped by 2 bases and J by 10 bases, with 13 bases between them. CDR3 length equals 14 residues.

This chain uses TRBV5-6 with TRBJ1-6, with D possibly TRBD1 on 6 matching bases. The receptor's source is a man aged 25 to 40 with COVID-19, enrolled during active disease. The sequencing input was peripheral blood. In nucleotides, the CDR3 is TGTGCCAGCAGCTTTACAGGGAGAGGGTCACCCCTCCACTTT. Its translation is CASSFTGRGSPLHF.